This TCR beta chain was identified during a study of shared clonotypes between healthy human individuals. Comment on this clone: Antigen specificity is unknown.

General study results and limits: Generally, estimated richness proved larger in naive subsets than it did in memory subsets. The generation probabilities recorded for non-shared clonotypes fell below those of clonotypes shared by all four donors. An anticipated effect of sequencing depth on clonotype sharing among donors was recognized.

Germline lookup yields CDR1 SGHNT and CDR2 YYREEE (reference sequence). The CDR3 extends over 14 amino acids. V gave up 0 bases and J gave up 3 bases, with 10 bases separating them. Each subset's genomic DNA was shared equally among a number of immunoSEQ plates. Using immunoSEQ multiplex PCR, the repertoire was profiled, and TCRdb retains in-frame clones only, with some absent. This table holds about 1 million clones, about four fifths found once. The TCR comes from a man between 18 and 35 years old in good health. Some clones in this sample may be carry-over from other donors' samples. V usage is TRBV5-4 and J usage is TRBJ2-7; possibly TRBD2 for D (5 bases). The sequenced material came from memory CD4+ T cells from PBMCs. The subset is: CD45RA-negative fraction. The CDR3 is CASSLGGNRYEQYF. The CDR3, as DNA: TGTGCCAGCAGCTTGGGAGGGAATCGCTACGAGCAGTACTTC.